This TCR beta chain was sequenced for a study of cytomegalovirus exposure and HLA in healthy donors. Study overall: The study's early data release held tens of millions of unique TCRs from HLA-typed donors.

The V end was cut by 9 bases, the J end by 0 bases, with 14 bases between. CDR1 SGHRS and CDR2 YFSETQ come from the germline V gene. CDR3 length equals 14 residues. The PCR was carried out with 60 Vbeta primers and 13 Jbeta primers. Data came from immunoSEQ multiplex PCR; TCRdb stores just in-frame clones and leaves some out. The sample lists around 150,000 clones, about 75% occurring once. With regard to this clone: Its target is unknown.

Points from the study as a whole: Previous analysis showed most TCR beta V segments were productive about 90% or about 30% of the time.

The genes are TRBV5-1 and TRBJ2-3; maybe TRBD2 (6 bases). The receptor comes from a female donor in good health and CMV-seronegative. What was sequenced was PBMCs. CDR3 in DNA: TGCGCCACCCGGGGGTCCCCGAGCACAGATACGCAGTATTTT. The encoded protein is CATRGSPSTDTQYF. Variable domain in full (rest from reference TRBV5-1 and TRBJ2-3): KAGVTQTPRYLIKTRGQQVTLSCSPISGHRSVSWYQQTPGQGLQFLFEYFSETQRNKGNFPGRFSGRQFSNSRSEMNVSTLELGDSALYLCATRGSPSTDTQYFGPGTRLTVL.